Listed below are T cell receptor beta chains from one sample, sequenced in a study of T cell responses to AZD1222 COVID-19 vaccine. Only in-frame clones appear in the TCRdb table, and some are missing; sequencing was by immunoSEQ multiplex PCR. The repertoire holds some 180,000 clones, 92% seen once, with 1.9% in the top ten. Specimen: peripheral blood, collected 28 days after the second AZD1222 dose. These receptors all stem from an adult who received the AZD1222 COVID-19 vaccine. Both conserved end residues are part of each CDR3. D genes are given only for firm matches. Clone size is not always given. Where it is, it says once, few, many or a class for expanded clones.

TRBJ2-5 | - | - | TRBV9 | 13 | CASSVFGGETQYF | TGTGCCAGCAGCGTTTTTGGCGGGGAGACCCAGTACTTC
TRBJ2-7 | - | - | TRBV6-5 | 14 | CASSYADPTYEQYF | TGTGCCAGCAGTTACGCGGACCCAACCTACGAGCAGTACTTC
TRBJ1-4 | - | TRBD1 | TRBV5-1 | 14 | CASSTGQGDEKLFF | TGCGCCAGCAGCACGGGACAGGGCGATGAAAAACTGTTTTTT
TRBJ2-1 | - | TRBD2 | TRBV4-1 | 19 | CASSLLSGLAGGTNNEQFF | TGCGCCAGCAGCCTCTTATCCGGACTAGCGGGAGGTACAAACAATGAGCAGTTCTTC
TRBJ2-1 | - | - | TRBV19 | 13 | CASSTTGRNEQFF | TGTGCCAGTAGCACGACTGGGCGTAATGAGCAGTTCTTC
TRBJ1-1 | - | TRBD1 | TRBV7-9 | 15 | CASSRGQGIRTEAFF | TGTGCCAGCAGCAGGGGACAGGGGATTCGCACTGAAGCTTTCTTT
TRBJ2-1 | - | TRBD1 | TRBV7-9 | 17 | CASSPYPTGDSYNEQFF | TGTGCCAGCAGCCCTTATCCGACAGGGGACTCCTACAATGAGCAGTTCTTC
TRBJ2-2 | - | TRBD2 | TRBV5-4 | 15 | CASRRSGSGVGELFF | TGTGCCAGCAGACGTAGCGGGAGTGGGGTCGGGGAGCTGTTTTTT
TRBJ2-1 | - | - | TRBV19 | 15 | CASSKGGSSYNEQFF | TGTGCCAGTAGTAAGGGGGGAAGCTCCTACAATGAGCAGTTCTTC
TRBJ1-3 | - | - | TRBV4-3 | 15 | CASSQQGNSGNTIYF | TGCGCCAGCAGCCAACAGGGAAACTCTGGAAACACCATATATTTT
TRBJ2-7 | few | TRBD2 | TRBV3-1/TRBV3-2 | 15 | CASSKGTSVPYEQYF | TGTGCCAGCAGCAAAGGGACTAGTGTCCCCTACGAGCAGTACTTC
TRBJ2-5 | - | - | TRBV10-3 | 13 | CAMGEGAEETQYF | TGTGCCATGGGGGAGGGGGCTGAAGAGACCCAGTACTTC
TRBJ1-2 | - | TRBD1 | TRBV10-3 | 13 | CAIRGQGYYGYTF | TGTGCCATCAGGGGACAGGGATACTATGGCTACACCTTC
TRBJ2-5 | - | - | TRBV6-5 | 11 | CASSRGETQYF | TGTGCCAGCAGCCGAGGAGAGACCCAGTACTTC
TRBJ1-6 | - | - | TRBV9 | 16 | CASSVTASGGNSPLHF | TGTGCCAGCAGCGTAACCGCCTCGGGGGGAAATTCACCCCTCCACTTT
TRBJ2-1 | - | TRBD2 | TRBV2 | 17 | CASKRSSGSIFYNEQFF | TGTGCCAGCAAAAGATCTAGCGGGAGTATTTTCTACAATGAGCAGTTCTTC
TRBJ2-1 | - | - | TRBV27 | 13 | CASSLWEDNEQFF | TGTGCCAGCAGTTTATGGGAAGACAATGAGCAGTTCTTC
TRBJ1-6 | - | - | TRBV3-1/TRBV3-2 | 16 | CASSQEREGSNSPLHF | TGTGCCAGCAGCCAGGAGAGGGAGGGGTCTAATTCACCCCTCCACTTT
TRBJ2-7 | - | TRBD1 | TRBV7-3 | 16 | CASSTFGGTGPYEQYF | TGTGCCAGCAGCACCTTTGGGGGGACAGGGCCCTACGAGCAGTACTTC
TRBJ1-5 | - | - | TRBV4-2 | 15 | CASSPGHTQNQPQHF | TGTGCCAGCAGCCCGGGACATACACAAAATCAGCCCCAGCATTTT
TRBJ2-5 | - | TRBD2 | TRBV3-1/TRBV3-2 | 21 | CASSQVPLAAHIPRGQETQYF | TGTGCCAGCAGCCAAGTCCCACTAGCGGCGCATATCCCCAGGGGTCAAGAGACCCAGTACTTC
TRBJ2-2 | - | TRBD2 | TRBV29-1 | 15 | CSAGLAGGPTGELFF | TGCAGCGCCGGACTAGCGGGAGGCCCCACCGGGGAGCTGTTTTTT
TRBJ2-2 | - | TRBD1 | TRBV19 | 16 | CASRQGGTGNTGELFF | TGTGCCAGTAGGCAGGGGGGGACAGGGAATACCGGGGAGCTGTTTTTT
TRBJ1-5 | - | - | TRBV21-1 | 16 | CASSKWTGGRNQPQHF | TGTGCCAGCAGCAAATGGACCGGGGGGCGTAATCAGCCCCAGCATTTT
TRBJ1-1 | - | - | TRBV9 | 15 | CASSVAASMNTEAFF | TGTGCCAGCAGCGTAGCTGCCAGTATGAACACTGAAGCTTTCTTT
TRBJ1-2 | - | - | TRBV9 | 14 | CASSVVGEYYGYTF | TGTGCCAGCAGCGTAGTGGGGGAATACTATGGCTACACCTTC
TRBJ2-2 | - | - | TRBV6-1 | 14 | CASGSARHTGELFF | TGTGCCAGCGGCTCGGCACGGCACACCGGGGAGCTGTTTTTT
TRBJ2-7 | - | - | TRBV2 | 12 | CASSGQGIEQYF | TGTGCCAGCAGCGGGCAGGGGATCGAGCAGTACTTC
TRBJ1-6 | - | - | TRBV20-1 | 11 | CSAIEVGALHF | TGCAGTGCCATAGAAGTCGGGGCTCTCCACTTT
TRBJ2-2 | - | - | TRBV19 | 14 | CASVGPNAGGELFF | TGTGCCAGCGTGGGTCCGAATGCGGGCGGGGAGCTGTTTTTT
TRBJ1-1 | - | - | TRBV21-1 | 18 | CASSDHREGREVDTEAFF | TGTGCCAGCAGCGACCACAGGGAGGGCAGGGAGGTTGACACTGAAGCTTTCTTT
TRBJ2-7 | - | TRBD2 | TRBV11-1 | 16 | CASSLSSLAGGYEQYF | TGTGCCAGCAGCTTAAGCTCGCTAGCGGGGGGCTACGAGCAGTACTTC
TRBJ1-1 | - | - | TRBV20-1 | 11 | CSAGGEGEAFF | TGCAGTGCAGGGGGGGAAGGTGAAGCTTTCTTT
TRBJ2-2 | - | TRBD2 | TRBV4-3 | 15 | CASSTLADYTGELFF | TGCGCCAGCAGCACCCTAGCGGATTACACCGGGGAGCTGTTTTTT